The clone carrying this TCR beta chain came up many times. No antigen is known for it. The CDR3 runs 15 residues. Germline values: CDR1 DFQATT, CDR2 SNEGSKA (reference sequence). V shed 6 bases, J shed 7 bases, and the junction held 16 bases outside the gene matches. TCRdb reprocessed the 5' RACE reads via MiXCR and lists one record per CDR3 protein. The sample has about 360,000 distinct CDR3 sequences; about 15% are singletons. These data belong to a study of CD8 T cells in ankylosing spondylitis. Points from the study as a whole: Apparently characteristic of ankylosing spondylitis blood was a TCR beta motif (about eight highly homologous variants). Significantly higher representation of disease-linked clones was reported for matched ankylosing spondylitis synovial fluid.

Sequenced material: blood, either unsorted or a sorted T cell fraction (not recorded which). The rearrangement joins TRBV20-1 to TRBJ1-1; 8 bases agree with TRBD1. The clonotype originates from a male donor with ankylosing spondylitis or in good health (not recorded which). The CDR3 spells CSAKQPGTGYREAFF. The CDR3 region has the DNA TGCAGTGCCAAGCAACCCGGGACAGGATATCGTGAAGCTTTCTTT.